This T cell receptor (beta chain) was sequenced for a study of naive and memory T cell subsets. This clonotype was recorded many times. What it binds is unknown. The beta constant-region primer was an equimolar mix of two oligonucleotides covering TRBC1 and TRBC2. Ligated cDNA was amplified by four rounds of PCR with nested alpha and beta constant-region primers and SP2. A single record per CDR3 protein comes from TCRdb applying MiXCR to the UMI-ligation and nested PCR reads. The table includes 150,000 or so distinct CDR3 sequences, approximately 24% detected once. Study observations and caveats: A few larger clonotypes appeared in naive repertoires, especially CD8, possibly memory cells re-expressing CD45RA.

This CDR3 spans 15 amino acids. Trimming took 6 bases from V and 0 from J, leaving 12 bases between them. Germline CDR1 and CDR2: MDHEN and SYDVKM. The receptor comes from a human donor in good health. The V gene is TRBV28, the J gene TRBJ2-4, with D perhaps TRBD2 (5 bases). Sequencing was done on a sample of naive CD4+ T cells from blood. Written as DNA, the CDR3 is TGTGCCAGCAGCTCCCGAGGGCTAGCCAAAAACATTCAGTACTTC. Encoded protein: CASSSRGLAKNIQYF.